These T cell receptor beta chains were read from a single sample in a study of neurological immune-mediated disorders. Each CDR3 protein gets one entry after TCRdb re-called the 5' RACE reads with MiXCR. The sample has about 33,000 distinct CDR3 sequences; more than 1.3% are singletons. Input material: PBMCs. The receptors were gathered from a young woman with multiple sclerosis. CDR3s include the opening cysteine and the closing phenylalanine or tryptophan. The D gene is left open where the match is weak. Size tells how often a clone was seen (once, few, many) or the class of an expanded clone, and some rows leave it out.

j_call: TRBJ2-1; clone_size: many; v_call: TRBV11-2; d_call: NA; cdr3_aa: CASSLDWDWPNEQFF; cdr3_nt: TGTGCCAGCAGCTTAGATTGGGACTGGCCCAATGAGCAGTTCTTC
j_call: TRBJ2-1; clone_size: many; v_call: TRBV5-4; d_call: TRBD1; cdr3_aa: CASGAGTATYNEQFF; cdr3_nt: TGTGCCAGTGGGGCCGGGACAGCAACCTACAATGAGCAGTTCTTC
j_call: TRBJ2-7; clone_size: NA; v_call: TRBV12-3/TRBV12-4; d_call: NA; cdr3_aa: CASSLSRDYEQYF; cdr3_nt: TGTGCCAGCAGTCTATCTAGGGATTACGAGCAGTACTTC
j_call: TRBJ2-3; clone_size: many; v_call: TRBV24-1; d_call: NA; cdr3_aa: CATSPTGGADTQYF; cdr3_nt: TGTGCCACCAGTCCAACAGGGGGGGCAGATACGCAGTATTTT
j_call: TRBJ2-3; clone_size: many; v_call: TRBV6-6; d_call: NA; cdr3_aa: CASSKTGDTQYF; cdr3_nt: TGTGCCAGCAGCAAGACCGGAGATACGCAGTATTTT
j_call: TRBJ2-3; clone_size: many; v_call: TRBV7-2; d_call: NA; cdr3_aa: CASSLRHSDTQYF; cdr3_nt: TGTGCCAGCAGCTTACGCCATAGTGATACGCAGTATTTT
j_call: TRBJ2-1; clone_size: many; v_call: TRBV5-1; d_call: NA; cdr3_aa: CASSLELNEQFF; cdr3_nt: TGCGCCAGCAGCTTGGAGTTGAATGAGCAGTTCTTC
j_call: TRBJ2-4; clone_size: NA; v_call: TRBV11-2; d_call: NA; cdr3_aa: CASSSGQGTAKNIQYF; cdr3_nt: TGTGCCAGCAGCTCCGGACAAGGGACGGCCAAAAACATTCAGTACTTC
j_call: TRBJ2-7; clone_size: many; v_call: TRBV4-2; d_call: NA; cdr3_aa: CASSQPGTREDEQYF; cdr3_nt: TGTGCCAGCAGCCAGCCAGGGACCCGCGAGGACGAGCAGTACTTC
j_call: TRBJ2-5; clone_size: many; v_call: TRBV7-2; d_call: NA; cdr3_aa: CASSLKGGRQETQYF; cdr3_nt: TGTGCCAGCAGCCTTAAGGGTGGAAGACAAGAGACCCAGTACTTC
j_call: TRBJ2-3; clone_size: many; v_call: TRBV12-3/TRBV12-4; d_call: TRBD2; cdr3_aa: CASLIAGGFPDTQYF; cdr3_nt: TGTGCCAGCCTGATAGCGGGGGGGTTCCCAGATACGCAGTATTTT
j_call: TRBJ1-1; clone_size: many; v_call: TRBV29-1; d_call: TRBD1; cdr3_aa: CSVVDRGTEAFF; cdr3_nt: TGCAGCGTGGTAGACAGGGGCACTGAAGCTTTCTTT
j_call: TRBJ2-3; clone_size: many; v_call: TRBV20-1; d_call: NA; cdr3_aa: CSATDLSASTDTQYF; cdr3_nt: TGCAGTGCCACCGACCTCTCCGCTAGCACAGATACGCAGTATTTT
j_call: TRBJ1-3; clone_size: few; v_call: TRBV18; d_call: NA; cdr3_aa: CASSPLRGGSGNTIYF; cdr3_nt: TGTGCCAGCTCACCTCTACGAGGGGGCTCTGGAAACACCATATATTTT
j_call: TRBJ2-5; clone_size: many; v_call: TRBV4-1; d_call: NA; cdr3_aa: CASRGPGVETQYF; cdr3_nt: TGCGCCAGCAGAGGACCCGGGGTGGAGACCCAGTACTTC
j_call: TRBJ1-1; clone_size: many; v_call: TRBV27; d_call: NA; cdr3_aa: CASSPGTEAFF; cdr3_nt: TGTGCCAGCAGTCCCGGGACAGAAGCTTTCTTT
j_call: TRBJ2-4; clone_size: many; v_call: TRBV4-1; d_call: NA; cdr3_aa: CASALTGSPKYF; cdr3_nt: TGCGCCAGCGCCCTGACCGGCTCCCCAAAGTACTTC
j_call: TRBJ2-5; clone_size: many; v_call: TRBV7-2; d_call: NA; cdr3_aa: CASSMRLEETQYF; cdr3_nt: TGTGCCAGCAGCATGCGACTAGAAGAGACCCAGTACTTC
j_call: TRBJ2-7; clone_size: many; v_call: TRBV14; d_call: TRBD2; cdr3_aa: CASSRRGAYEQYF; cdr3_nt: TGTGCCAGCAGCCGTCGGGGGGCCTACGAGCAGTACTTC
j_call: TRBJ2-7; clone_size: many; v_call: TRBV29-1; d_call: TRBD1; cdr3_aa: CSVVARDRPLYEQYF; cdr3_nt: TGCAGCGTTGTTGCCCGGGACAGGCCTCTATACGAGCAGTACTTC
j_call: TRBJ1-2; clone_size: many; v_call: TRBV7-6; d_call: TRBD1; cdr3_aa: CASSPRQGSGYTF; cdr3_nt: TGTGCCAGCAGCCCGAGACAGGGGAGCGGCTACACCTTC
j_call: TRBJ2-7; clone_size: many; v_call: TRBV27; d_call: NA; cdr3_aa: CASSTGSYEQYF; cdr3_nt: TGTGCCAGCAGCACCGGCAGCTACGAGCAGTACTTC
j_call: TRBJ2-5; clone_size: medium-sized; v_call: TRBV29-1; d_call: NA; cdr3_aa: CSIHRSLQETQYF; cdr3_nt: TGCAGCATACACAGGAGCCTCCAAGAGACCCAGTACTTC
j_call: TRBJ2-5; clone_size: many; v_call: TRBV20-1; d_call: TRBD2; cdr3_aa: CSARVGGGQETQYF; cdr3_nt: TGCAGTGCTAGAGTTGGCGGGGGCCAAGAGACCCAGTACTTC
j_call: TRBJ1-2; clone_size: many; v_call: TRBV7-2; d_call: NA; cdr3_aa: CASSLAIEYGYTF; cdr3_nt: TGTGCCAGCAGCTTAGCGATCGAGTATGGCTACACCTTC
j_call: TRBJ1-6; clone_size: many; v_call: TRBV3-1; d_call: NA; cdr3_aa: CASSQGLGLSLHF; cdr3_nt: TGTGCCAGCAGCCAGGGCCTAGGTTTATCCCTCCACTTT
j_call: TRBJ2-1; clone_size: many; v_call: TRBV5-1; d_call: TRBD2; cdr3_aa: CASRVPGGGEQFF; cdr3_nt: TGCGCCAGCAGAGTCCCGGGGGGAGGTGAGCAGTTCTTC
j_call: TRBJ2-7; clone_size: many; v_call: TRBV10-3; d_call: NA; cdr3_aa: CAISEEGSYEQYF; cdr3_nt: TGTGCCATCAGTGAAGAGGGATCCTACGAGCAGTACTTC
j_call: TRBJ1-2; clone_size: many; v_call: TRBV20-1; d_call: NA; cdr3_aa: CSARTANYGYTF; cdr3_nt: TGCAGTGCCCGGACAGCGAACTATGGCTACACCTTC
j_call: TRBJ2-7; clone_size: many; v_call: TRBV7-2; d_call: TRBD1; cdr3_aa: CASRRGQGYYEQYF; cdr3_nt: TGTGCCAGCAGAAGGGGACAGGGGTACTACGAGCAGTACTTC
j_call: TRBJ1-2; clone_size: many; v_call: TRBV15; d_call: TRBD1; cdr3_aa: CATSRDPGGDYGYTF; cdr3_nt: TGTGCCACCAGCAGAGATCCAGGGGGCGACTATGGCTACACCTTC
j_call: TRBJ2-2; clone_size: many; v_call: TRBV7-8; d_call: NA; cdr3_aa: CASSRSWVSGELFF; cdr3_nt: TGTGCCAGCAGCCGATCGTGGGTGAGCGGGGAGCTGTTTTTT
j_call: TRBJ1-1; clone_size: many; v_call: TRBV7-9; d_call: NA; cdr3_aa: CASSWDTLGTEAFF; cdr3_nt: TGTGCCAGCAGCTGGGACACACTGGGCACTGAAGCTTTCTTT
j_call: TRBJ1-1; clone_size: many; v_call: TRBV20-1; d_call: NA; cdr3_aa: CSARNSLNTEAFF; cdr3_nt: TGCAGTGCTAGAAACAGCCTGAACACTGAAGCTTTCTTT
j_call: TRBJ2-1; clone_size: many; v_call: TRBV5-5; d_call: NA; cdr3_aa: CATTRTYNEQFF; cdr3_nt: TGTGCCACCACACGAACCTACAATGAGCAGTTCTTC
j_call: TRBJ1-5; clone_size: NA; v_call: TRBV6-2/TRBV6-3; d_call: NA; cdr3_aa: CASGRTGNQPQHF; cdr3_nt: TGTGCCAGCGGACGAACGGGAAATCAGCCCCAGCATTTT
j_call: TRBJ1-6; clone_size: many; v_call: TRBV7-6; d_call: NA; cdr3_aa: CASSQGSRAGSYNSPLHF; cdr3_nt: TGTGCCAGCAGCCAGGGGTCCAGGGCAGGCTCCTATAATTCACCCCTCCACTTT